The subject of this entry is one TCR beta chain. In this sample, this clonotype turned up many times. Its antigen target is currently unknown. No base-level quality is on record; no much larger clone is a single base apart. This record comes from a study of regulatory T cells in long-lasting Graves disease (dated by TCRdb to the early 2020s). For the study in its entirety: Persistent Graves' disease meant more than 5 years of antithyroid drug treatment with TSH receptor autoantibodies that stayed positive. In the clinical cohort, patients with persistent Graves' disease had used antithyroid drugs for an average of around 10 years. A total of about 35 samples underwent TCR sequencing, from about 13 patients with persistent Graves' disease and roughly 20 patients with newly diagnosed Graves' disease. The study was registered as a clinical trial and conducted in China. Peripheral blood TCR sequencing and RNA sequencing compared persistent Graves' disease patients with newly diagnosed Graves' disease patients. The investigation overall reported the following: Peripheral blood alone was examined, since thyroid tissue, which constituted the primary lesion, could not be accessed. Patients with persistent disease shared more public clonotypes (about 2,500) than newly diagnosed patients did (roughly 970). Persistent disease showed preferential use of TRBV28, TRBJ1-2 and TRBJ2-5, whereas newly diagnosed disease favored TRBV20-1 and TRBJ2-1. Compared with newly diagnosed patients, persistent Graves' disease patients had lower TCR Shannon entropy and fewer highly expanded clones, which suggests clonal expansion. As a limitation, the authors acknowledged that the small sample size may reduce accuracy. Sequencing and analysis were restricted to the TCR beta chain.

Receptors were amplified or captured by multiplex PCR. The sequencing machine was an Illumina HiSeq 4000. To build TCR beta libraries, CDR3 regions were amplified by Arm-PCR using iRepertoire HTBI primers. PCR products were gel purified before sequencing. The original methods were these. Gene usage analysis of CDR3 amino acid clonotypes relied on the 60 or so TRBV and fewer than 15 TRBJ segments identified across samples. Filtered high-quality paired reads were merged into contigs using COPE and FqMerger. BLAST was used to align contigs to IMGT TRBV, TRBD and TRBJ reference genes, and CDR3 was defined according to IMGT. Any clonotype with a frequency above 0.1% was classified as a highly expanded clone. Repertoire diversity was measured by Shannon entropy, and V-J evenness by the Gini coefficient. A clonotype found in more than one individual was treated as public. TCRdb ran its own pipeline on the public reads, namely fastp trimming at Q25 and MiXCR clone calling, and kept in-frame beta chains. Here each entry gathers all rows of one CDR3 protein and keeps the most common genes and DNA. V and J calls and clone size were set by TCRdb, not the authors. The sample table lists around 340,000 distinct CDR3 sequences, around a fifth of them with a count of one. The ten largest account for 29% of the sample.

The time point label on this specimen signifies: persistent/refractory GD, antithyroid drugs over 5 years with positive TRAb. For both TCR sequencing and RNA sequencing, RNA was extracted from PBMCs in TRIzol. The diagnosis of Graves' disease was made according to American Thyroid Association guidelines. Patients for the study were recruited at an endocrinology department in Xi'an, China. Each patient gave 8.5 to 9.5 milliliters of peripheral blood, collected in an EDTA anticoagulant tube. Ficoll Paque Plus density gradient separation was used to isolate PBMCs, and no further T cell sorting was performed. RNA quality was checked with an Agilent 2100 Bioanalyzer and agarose gel, and concentration with a NanoDrop 2000. From a lookup of the germline V gene, CDR1 and CDR2 are MNHEY and SVGAGI. The junction carries 8 bases between V and J, which are trimmed by 4 bases and 8 bases respectively. The CDR3 covers 12 residues, taking in both the cysteine and the phenylalanine. This entry keeps only the CDR3 DNA: 36 bases, framed from base 1.

The source material was peripheral blood mononuclear cells (PBMCs), sampled when the disease was refractory, from a patient treated with antithyroid drugs. This sequence originates from a female donor with Graves disease. The rearrangement combines TRBV6-5 with TRBJ1-4; no D gene call is confident. The nucleotide sequence is TGTGCCAGCAGTTTCGCTCCGGAAAAACTGTTTTTT. It codes for CASSFAPEKLFF.